This T cell receptor beta chain is from a study of T cells in Graves' hyperthyroidism and ophthalmopathy. Findings of the study overall: Median prediction lead before ophthalmopathy onset was about 6.5 months with the model. Most thyroid clonotypes expanded above 0.001 were also detected in blood.

Trimming removed 5 bases at V and 1 base at J, with 14 bases between. This CDR3 has 15 residues. Germline CDR1 is ENHRY and CDR2 is SYGVKD. The sample holds many counts of this clonotype. Its matching antigen is unknown. Hyperthyroidism of Graves' type that showed no ophthalmopathy progression within 18 months was stable. Newly diagnosed patients aged 18 to 65 had hyperthyroidism of under 2 months' duration. Amplified regions were TCR beta CDR3 sequences from RNA transcripts. Using the HTBI primer set, a first-round RT-PCR was run on the TCR CDR3. MiXCR, run by TCRdb on the multiplex PCR reads, gives a single entry per CDR3 protein. The sample includes around 580,000 distinct CDR3 sequences, just over 45% of them seen just once.

This chain links TRBV10-3 with TRBJ1-2; perhaps TRBD1 as D (5 bases). The source material was peripheral blood or thyroid tissue (not recorded which). The clonotype was recovered from a woman between 18 and 29 years old with Graves' hyperthyroidism. The CDR3 nucleotides are TGTGCCATCAGTCCCTCTGGGACCCTTAACTATGGCTACACCTTC. Residues: CAISPSGTLNYGYTF.